What follows are 26 T cell receptor beta chains derived from one specimen sequenced in a study of blood T cell repertoires in COVID-19. Clones were read by immunoSEQ multiplex PCR, and TCRdb kept only the in-frame ones, dropping some. The sample shows 130,000 or so clones, about 88% of them seen only once. The sequenced sample consisted of peripheral blood. These receptors were taken from a human donor with COVID-19, enrolled during active disease. The donor label of this sample is uncertain.

This chain links TRBV29-1 with TRBJ2-7, with TRBD1 identical over 9 bases. The CDR3 consists of 13 residues. Germline trimming cut 7 bases from V and 6 bases from J; bases unmatched to any gene: 10. Germline CDR1 reads SQVTM; CDR2 reads ANQGSEA. DNA for the CDR3: TGCAGCGGCACGGGACAGGGACCTACCGAGCAGTACTTC. As protein: CSGTGQGPTEQYF.

This clone was observed once. V usage is TRBV6-6 and J usage is TRBJ2-1; TRBD2 matches at 7 bases. Trimming removed 5 bases from V and 8 bases from J; junction bases left unmatched: 15. Germline V CDR1 and CDR2: MNHNY, SVGAGI (reference sequence). CDR3 length: 16 amino acids. CDR3 sequence: CASSRSGVQGGDEQFF. CDR3 nucleotide sequence: TGTGCCAGCAGTCGAAGCGGGGTGCAGGGCGGCGATGAGCAGTTCTTC.

This clone appeared a few times. The chain has TRBV28 and TRBJ1-3, with unresolved D. Germline CDR1 MDHEN, CDR2 SYDVKM. This CDR3 comprises 16 residues. The V and J ends lost 7 bases and 1 base respectively, with 17 bases between them. CDR3 amino acids: CASNSRGIPSGNTIYF. The CDR3 DNA follows: TGTGCCAGCAACTCGCGCGGGATCCCATCTGGAAACACCATATATTTT.

The gene calls are TRBV2 and TRBJ2-7, with 12 bases identical to TRBD2. The V segment lost 2 bases and the J segment 2 bases; nucleotides outside the gene matches: 10. CDR1 and CDR2 (germline): SNHLY, FYNNEI. The CDR3 loop spans 18 amino acids. The CDR3 DNA sequence: TGTGCCAGCAGTGAATATGTGTCTAGCGGGAGGGAAACCTACGAGCAGTACTTC. This encodes CASSEYVSSGRETYEQYF. The full variable domain, completed using reference TRBV2 and TRBJ2-7, is EPEVTQTPSHQVTQMGQEVILRCVPISNHLYFYWYRQILGQKVEFLVSFYNNEISEKSEIFDDQFSVERPDGSNFTLKIRSTKLEDSAMYFCASSEYVSSGRETYEQYFGPGTRLTVT.

V and J are TRBV3-1 (or the pseudogene TRBV3-2) and TRBJ2-4; a weak D match, TRBD1 (6 bases). The germline V gene has CDR1 LGHDT and CDR2 YNNKEL (reference sequence). The CDR3 runs 14 residues. Trimming shortened V by 0 bases and J by 14 bases, and 17 bases separated the two germline ends. CDR3 residues: CASSQDWGRGEKYF. The CDR3 nucleotides read TGTGCCAGCAGCCAAGATTGGGGCAGGGGAGAAAAGTACTTC.

V is TRBV5-6 and J is TRBJ2-5; a weak D match, TRBD1 (5 bases). With 3 bases removed from V and 4 bases from J, the gap between germline ends came to 13 bases. The CDR3 runs 14 residues. Germline values: CDR1 SGHDT, CDR2 YYEEEE. The CDR3 loop is CASSSSQGLETQYF. DNA for the CDR3: TGTGCCAGCAGCTCAAGCCAGGGCCTAGAGACCCAGTACTTC.

The chain carries TRBV9 and TRBJ2-7; no clear D. This CDR3 is 14 amino acids long. Germline V lookup: CDR1 SGDLS, CDR2 YYNGEE. Deletions cut 0 bases from V and 0 bases from J, with 7 bases between. CDR3 amino acids: CASSVDPSSYEQYF. CDR3 coding DNA: TGTGCCAGCAGCGTAGATCCGAGCTCCTACGAGCAGTACTTC.

V and J are TRBV12-5 and TRBJ2-7; 10 bases agree with TRBD2. Germline V gives CDR1 LGHNT, CDR2 FRNRAP. This CDR3 is built from 14 residues. Trimming took 6 bases from V and 6 from J; bases not matched to a gene: 8. CDR3 in amino acids: CASGPAGGLAEQYF. The CDR3 DNA is TGTGCTAGTGGCCCAGCGGGAGGGCTCGCCGAGCAGTACTTC.

This chain uses TRBV27 with TRBJ2-1, with 11 bases that match TRBD1. CDR3 length equals 14 residues. CDR1 is MNHEY, CDR2 SMNVEV, per germline (reference sequence). V lost 6 bases and J lost 3; bases outside the gene matches: 1. CDR3 DNA sequence: TGTGCCAGCAGGGGACAGGGGGTCTACAATGAGCAGTTCTTC. Protein product: CASRGQGVYNEQFF.

V and J are TRBV15 and TRBJ2-7; the D gene is possibly TRBD2 (5 bases). V lost 4 bases, J lost 6 bases, and 13 bases lay in between. The CDR3 has 13 residues. Germline V gene lookup returns CDR1 LNHNV and CDR2 YYDKDF (reference sequence). This CDR3 is CATSKERAIEQYF. The CDR3 nucleotides are TGTGCCACCAGCAAGGAGAGGGCCATCGAGCAGTACTTC.

The V gene is TRBV11-1, the J gene TRBJ2-1, with D tentatively TRBD1 (6 bases). Germline CDR1 reads SGHAT; CDR2 reads FQDESV (reference sequence). The CDR3 consists of 12 residues. V dropped 2 bases and J dropped 8 bases, with 7 bases sitting between them. CDR3 residues: CASSLNRDEQFF. CDR3 nucleotides: TGTGCCAGCAGCTTAAACAGGGATGAGCAGTTCTTC.

This clone showed up just a few times. The rearrangement uses TRBV19 and TRBJ1-6, with TRBD1 identical over 7 bases. This CDR3 is 18 amino acids long. Germline assignment: CDR1 LNHDA and CDR2 SQIVND (reference sequence). The V gene end was trimmed by 7 bases and the J gene end by 7 bases; junction bases not matched to a gene: 19. The CDR3 protein is CASNSVQGLHRPNSPLHF. CDR3 DNA: TGTGCCAGTAACTCGGTACAGGGGCTCCATCGCCCCAATTCACCCCTCCACTTT. Full variable domain (missing parts from reference TRBV19 and TRBJ1-6): DGGITQSPKYLFRKEGQNVTLSCEQNLNHDAMYWYRQDPGQGLRLIYYSQIVNDFQKGDIAEGYSVSREKKESFPLTVTSAQKNPTAFYLCASNSVQGLHRPNSPLHFGNGTRLTVT.

Points on this clone: The DNA is omitted, as the CDR3 cannot be located on it reliably, and the CDR3 follows TCRdb's listing. This chain connects TRBV5-1 to TRBJ1-2; the table's D call, TRBD1, was not checked against the DNA. Germline CDR1 is SGHRS and CDR2 is YFSETQ. Inclusive of both ends, the CDR3 amounts to 14 amino acids. CDR3 region: CASSFGPGDYGYTF.

This chain joins TRBV11-2 and TRBJ1-3; perhaps TRBD1 as D (5 bases). Germline loops: CDR1 SGHAT, CDR2 FQNNGV. The CDR3 consists of 16 residues. V was trimmed by 5 bases and J by 0 bases, leaving 14 bases between them. The CDR3 DNA reads TGTGCCAGCAGCCCCGGACATTGGAACTCTGGAAACACCATATATTTT. Residues: CASSPGHWNSGNTIYF.

The chain uses TRBV5-1 and TRBJ2-1; 11 bases match TRBD2. The V gene's germline CDR1 is SGHRS and CDR2 YFSETQ. V lost 6 bases, J lost 6 bases, and 8 bases stayed unmatched. This CDR3 comprises 15 residues. This CDR3 is CASKDLAGGLNEQFF. In DNA form, the CDR3 reads TGCGCCAGCAAAGATCTAGCGGGAGGTCTCAATGAGCAGTTCTTC.

This clone was detected only once. The rearrangement uses TRBV7-3 and TRBJ2-1, with D perhaps matching TRBD1 (6 bases). V gave up 2 bases and J gave up 14 bases, with 13 bases separating them. Looked up from germline, CDR1 is SGHTA and CDR2 is FQGTGA. The CDR3 runs 12 residues. The CDR3 reads CASSLVGGSKFF. The CDR3 DNA reads as TGTGCCAGCAGCTTAGTAGGGGGAAGTAAGTTCTTC.

The CDR3 DNA is TGTGCCAGCAGCGTCTGGACAGGGGATTCTAGCACAGATACGCAGTATTTT. This gives the protein CASSVWTGDSSTDTQYF. The chain has TRBV9 and TRBJ2-3, with 9 bases aligning to TRBD1. V was clipped by 2 bases and J by 0 bases; unmatched bases: 7. Germline CDR1 and CDR2: SGDLS and YYNGEE. The CDR3 consists of 17 residues.

This chain connects TRBV6-5 to TRBJ2-7, with 7 bases that match TRBD1. The J segment lost 3 bases and the V segment lost 6 bases, leaving 5 bases of the junction unmatched. The V gene's germline CDR1 is MNHEY and CDR2 SVGAGI. The CDR3 is 13 residues long. The CDR3 DNA reads as TGTGCCAGCAGCCAGGGACAGCTCTACGAGCAGTACTTC. It translates to CASSQGQLYEQYF.

This clone was observed a single time. The gene calls are TRBV30 and TRBJ1-4; D not resolved. Between the trimmed V and J ends, which lost 5 bases and 8 bases, there was a span of 6 bases. The germline CDR1 and CDR2 sequences are GTSNPN and SVGIG (reference sequence). There are 10 residues in the CDR3. As DNA, the CDR3 is TGTGCCTGGGGGAGAGAAAAACTGTTTTTT. This gives the protein CAWGREKLFF.

The V call is TRBV4-1, the J call TRBJ1-3; D may be TRBD1 (5 bases). Germline V CDR1 and CDR2: MGHRA, YSYEKL. This CDR3 is built from 19 residues. The V gene lost 4 bases and the J gene lost 0 bases, with 22 bases spanning the gap. The DNA for the CDR3 is TGCGCCAGCAGCCCATTATCTTCCGGGACTTTGAGCTCTGGAAACACCATATATTTT. This gives the protein CASSPLSSGTLSSGNTIYF.

Only a few counts were recorded for this clone. Since no conserved phenylalanine or tryptophan closes the CDR3, a read error is the likely cause. Because the CDR3's place on the DNA is in doubt, the DNA is left out and the CDR3 is given as listed by TCRdb. J is TRBJ1-1 and V is TRBV12-3 or TRBV12-4. The CDR3 length is 9 residues, termini included. CDR3 sequence: CASCPVGGL.

The CDR3: CASSLPPFTGARNGYTF. The CDR3 region has the DNA TGTGCCAGCAGCCTTCCACCCTTTACAGGCGCGAGGAATGGCTACACCTTC. V usage is TRBV7-9 and J usage is TRBJ1-2; D might be TRBD1 (5 bases). Germline lookup yields CDR1 SEHNR and CDR2 FQNEAQ (reference sequence). The CDR3 contains 17 residues. The V gene lost 5 bases and the J gene lost 6 bases, with 25 bases spanning the gap. Full variable domain (remainder filled in from reference TRBV7-9 and TRBJ1-2): DTGVSQNPRHKITKRGQNVTFRCDPISEHNRLYWYRQTLGQGPEFLTYFQNEAQLEKSRLLSDRFSAERPKGSFSTLEIQRTEQGDSAMYLCASSLPPFTGARNGYTFGSGTRLTVV.

This clone occurred a few times. This CDR3 reads CASSWVGGVSTDTQYF. The CDR3, as DNA: TGTGCCAGCAGTTGGGTTGGGGGGGTAAGCACAGATACGCAGTATTTT. The rearrangement joins TRBV27 to TRBJ2-3; 7 bases line up with TRBD2. The CDR3 has 16 amino acids. The germline gives CDR1 MNHEY, CDR2 SMNVEV (reference sequence). V dropped 4 bases and J dropped 0; count of bases not matched to a gene: 7.

The chain carries TRBV5-4 and TRBJ2-1, with 8 bases aligning to TRBD2. V was clipped by 0 bases and J by 7 bases; unmatched bases: 3. The CDR3 totals 14 residues. Germline CDR1 and CDR2: SGHNT and YYREEE (reference sequence). The CDR3 spells CASSLATGGNEQFF. The CDR3 DNA follows: TGTGCCAGCAGCTTGGCGACGGGGGGGAATGAGCAGTTCTTC.

The chain uses TRBV9 and TRBJ1-1; D ambiguous. The germline V and J ends were trimmed by 6 bases and 5 bases, with 14 bases remaining between them. The CDR3 has 13 residues. CDR1 and CDR2 (germline): SGDLS, YYNGEE. CDR3 sequence: CASTSFSGTEAFF. CDR3 sequence (DNA): TGTGCCAGCACATCTTTTTCGGGTACTGAAGCTTTCTTT.

The rearrangement uses TRBV29-1 and TRBJ2-5, with D possibly being TRBD1 (5 bases). The CDR3 is made up of 16 amino acids. V gave up 2 bases and J gave up 1 base, with 17 bases separating them. Per the germline V gene, CDR1 is SQVTM and CDR2 is ANQGSEA. The CDR3 region is CSVELGQGWGQETQYF. DNA for the CDR3: TGCAGCGTTGAATTAGGGCAGGGCTGGGGCCAAGAGACCCAGTACTTC.